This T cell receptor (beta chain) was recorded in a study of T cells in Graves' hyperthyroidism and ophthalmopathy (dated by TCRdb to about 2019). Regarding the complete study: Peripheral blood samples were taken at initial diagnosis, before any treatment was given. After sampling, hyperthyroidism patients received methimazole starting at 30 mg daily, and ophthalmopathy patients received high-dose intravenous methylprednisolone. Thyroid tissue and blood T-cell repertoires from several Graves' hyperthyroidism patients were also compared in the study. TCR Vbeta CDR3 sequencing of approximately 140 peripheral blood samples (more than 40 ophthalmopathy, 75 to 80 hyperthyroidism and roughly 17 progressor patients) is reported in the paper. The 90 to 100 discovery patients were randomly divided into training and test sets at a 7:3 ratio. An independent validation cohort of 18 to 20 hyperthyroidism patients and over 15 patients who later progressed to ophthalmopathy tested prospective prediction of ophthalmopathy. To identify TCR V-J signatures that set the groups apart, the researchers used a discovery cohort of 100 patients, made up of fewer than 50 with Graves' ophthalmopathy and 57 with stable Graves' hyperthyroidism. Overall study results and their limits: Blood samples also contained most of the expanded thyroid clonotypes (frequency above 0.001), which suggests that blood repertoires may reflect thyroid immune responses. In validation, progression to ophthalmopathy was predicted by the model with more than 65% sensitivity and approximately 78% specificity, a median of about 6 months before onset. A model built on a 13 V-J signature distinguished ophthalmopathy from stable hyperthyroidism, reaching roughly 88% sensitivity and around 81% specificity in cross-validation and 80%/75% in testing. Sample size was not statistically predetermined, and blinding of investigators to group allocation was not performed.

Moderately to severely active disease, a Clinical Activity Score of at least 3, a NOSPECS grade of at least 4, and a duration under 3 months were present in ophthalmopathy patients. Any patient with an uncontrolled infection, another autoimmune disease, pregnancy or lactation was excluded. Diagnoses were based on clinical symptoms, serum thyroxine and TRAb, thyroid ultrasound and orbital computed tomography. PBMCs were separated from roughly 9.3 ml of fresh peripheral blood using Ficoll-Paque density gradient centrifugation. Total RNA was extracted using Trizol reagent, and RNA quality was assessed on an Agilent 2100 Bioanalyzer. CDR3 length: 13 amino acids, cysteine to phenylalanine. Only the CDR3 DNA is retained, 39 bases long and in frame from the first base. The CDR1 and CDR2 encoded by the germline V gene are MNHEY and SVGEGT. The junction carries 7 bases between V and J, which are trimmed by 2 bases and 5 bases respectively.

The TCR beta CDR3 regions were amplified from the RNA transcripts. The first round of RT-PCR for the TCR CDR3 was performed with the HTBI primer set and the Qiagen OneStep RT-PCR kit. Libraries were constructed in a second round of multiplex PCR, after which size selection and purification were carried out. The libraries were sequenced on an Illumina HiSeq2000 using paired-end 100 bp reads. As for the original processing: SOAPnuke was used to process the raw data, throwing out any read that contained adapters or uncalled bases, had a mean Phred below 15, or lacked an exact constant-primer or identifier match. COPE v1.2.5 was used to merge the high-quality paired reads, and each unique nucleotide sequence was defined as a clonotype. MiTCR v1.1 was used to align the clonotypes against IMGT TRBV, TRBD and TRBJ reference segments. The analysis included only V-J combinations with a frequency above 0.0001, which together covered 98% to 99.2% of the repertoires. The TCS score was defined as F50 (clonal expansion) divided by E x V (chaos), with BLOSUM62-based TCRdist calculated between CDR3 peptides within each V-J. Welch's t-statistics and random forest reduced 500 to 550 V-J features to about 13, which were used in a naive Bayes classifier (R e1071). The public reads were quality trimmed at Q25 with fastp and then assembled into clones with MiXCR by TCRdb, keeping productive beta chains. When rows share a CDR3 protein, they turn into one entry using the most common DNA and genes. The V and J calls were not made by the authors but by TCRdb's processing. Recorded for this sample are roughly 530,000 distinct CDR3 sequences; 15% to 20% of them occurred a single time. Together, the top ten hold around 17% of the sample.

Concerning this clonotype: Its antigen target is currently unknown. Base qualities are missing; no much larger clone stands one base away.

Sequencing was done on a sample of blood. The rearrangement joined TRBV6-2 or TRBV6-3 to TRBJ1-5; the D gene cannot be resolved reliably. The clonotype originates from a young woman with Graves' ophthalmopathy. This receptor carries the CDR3 CASSYVGDQPQHF. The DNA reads TGTGCCAGCAGTTACGTCGGCGATCAGCCCCAGCATTTT.